This TCR beta chain was documented in a study of breast tumors, draining lymph nodes, adjacent tissues. Study-wide findings and caveats: The lymph node origin of tumor T cells was framed as consistent with a hypothesis, not demonstrated. Compared with basal-like, luminal-like tumors shared significantly more repertoire with nontumor tissue.

This CDR3 has 15 residues. CDR1 SGHNT and CDR2 YENEEA come from the germline V gene. After removal of 0 bases from V and 4 bases from J, the junction contained 5 bases not matched to a gene. Samples came from axillary lymph nodes draining the breast cancer. Using its own MiXCR run on the multiplex PCR reads, TCRdb lists one record per CDR3 protein. The profile shows hundreds of thousands of distinct CDR3 sequences, about 30% of them singletons. This clonotype has at least ten counts. What it recognizes is unknown. The origin of this receptor is a female donor with breast cancer. Some clones in this sample may be carry-over from other donors' samples. The material sequenced was axillary lymph node tissue. The rearrangement uses TRBV11-3 and TRBJ2-7, with 8 nucleotides matching TRBD2. The CDR3 sequence is CASSLEAGEWYEQYF. CDR3 in DNA: TGTGCCAGCAGCTTAGAAGCGGGAGAATGGTACGAGCAGTACTTC.